What follows are 6 T cell receptor beta chains derived from one specimen sequenced in a study of blood T cell repertoires in COVID-19. The data were produced by immunoSEQ multiplex PCR, yet TCRdb's version contains in-frame clones alone and is incomplete. Altogether fewer than 60,000 clones are present, 84% being singletons, with the ten largest covering approximately 13%. What was sequenced was peripheral blood. These receptors came from a woman of 80 years or more with acute or convalescent COVID-19.

The gene calls are TRBV11-2 and TRBJ1-1; 7 bases are a match to TRBD1. The CDR3 is 15 amino acids. Germline V gene sequence: CDR1 SGHAT, CDR2 FQNNGV. V was pared by 2 bases and J by 9 bases, with 12 bases of the junction left unmatched. The CDR3 sequence is CASSLSSQTGSKAFF. DNA for the CDR3: TGTGCCAGCAGCTTAAGCTCCCAGACAGGGTCAAAAGCTTTCTTT.

The J gene is TRBJ2-5, the V gene TRBV7-2; TRBD2 might be the D (6 bases). Trimming left V 5 bases short and J 1 base short, with 14 bases between. The CDR3 is made up of 15 amino acids. Germline CDR1 SGHTA, CDR2 FQGNSA. The DNA for the CDR3 is TGTGCCAGCAGCCCAGGGACTGTGAGCCAAGAGACCCAGTACTTC. Translated, it gives CASSPGTVSQETQYF.

The rearrangement joins TRBV9 to TRBJ2-3; 14 bases are shared with TRBD2. V lost 4 bases, J lost 6 bases, and 7 bases stayed unmatched. Germline CDR1 reads SGDLS; CDR2 reads YYNGEE. The CDR3 is 16 residues long. This chain's CDR3 is CASSPRLAGGRDTQYF. The CDR3 DNA is TGTGCCAGCAGCCCGAGACTAGCGGGGGGGCGGGATACGCAGTATTTT.

CDR3 amino acids: CASSTQDGQAYEAFF. In DNA, the CDR3 is TGTGCCAGCAGTACCCAGGACGGACAAGCCTATGAAGCTTTCTTT. This sequence joins TRBV6-5 and TRBJ1-1, with D possibly matching TRBD1 (5 bases). CDR3 length: 15 amino acids. V was trimmed by 5 bases and J by 7 bases, leaving 20 bases between them. Germline assignment: CDR1 MNHEY and CDR2 SVGAGI.

This clone showed up just a few times. This chain uses TRBV5-1 with TRBJ2-7, with 11 bases aligning to TRBD1. Germline CDR1 reads SGHRS; CDR2 reads YFSETQ. This CDR3 comprises 17 residues. J lost 4 bases, V lost 4 bases, and 13 bases had no gene match. In DNA, the CDR3 is TGCGCCAGCAGCATAATGCCGGGACAGGGGGGTTCATACGAGCAGTACTTC. This sequence encodes CASSIMPGQGGSYEQYF. Full variable domain (outside the CDR3, taken from reference TRBV5-1 and TRBJ2-7): KAGVTQTPRYLIKTRGQQVTLSCSPISGHRSVSWYQQTPGQGLQFLFEYFSETQRNKGNFPGRFSGRQFSNSRSEMNVSTLELGDSALYLCASSIMPGQGGSYEQYFGPGTRLTVT.

This chain connects TRBV18 to TRBJ1-1; D unresolved. There are 13 residues in the CDR3. The germline CDR1 and CDR2 sequences are KGHSH and LQKENI. Trimming stripped 6 bases from V and 0 bases from J, with 8 bases between. CDR3 sequence: CASSYELNTEAFF. The CDR3, as DNA: TGTGCCAGCTCCTACGAGTTGAACACTGAAGCTTTCTTT.